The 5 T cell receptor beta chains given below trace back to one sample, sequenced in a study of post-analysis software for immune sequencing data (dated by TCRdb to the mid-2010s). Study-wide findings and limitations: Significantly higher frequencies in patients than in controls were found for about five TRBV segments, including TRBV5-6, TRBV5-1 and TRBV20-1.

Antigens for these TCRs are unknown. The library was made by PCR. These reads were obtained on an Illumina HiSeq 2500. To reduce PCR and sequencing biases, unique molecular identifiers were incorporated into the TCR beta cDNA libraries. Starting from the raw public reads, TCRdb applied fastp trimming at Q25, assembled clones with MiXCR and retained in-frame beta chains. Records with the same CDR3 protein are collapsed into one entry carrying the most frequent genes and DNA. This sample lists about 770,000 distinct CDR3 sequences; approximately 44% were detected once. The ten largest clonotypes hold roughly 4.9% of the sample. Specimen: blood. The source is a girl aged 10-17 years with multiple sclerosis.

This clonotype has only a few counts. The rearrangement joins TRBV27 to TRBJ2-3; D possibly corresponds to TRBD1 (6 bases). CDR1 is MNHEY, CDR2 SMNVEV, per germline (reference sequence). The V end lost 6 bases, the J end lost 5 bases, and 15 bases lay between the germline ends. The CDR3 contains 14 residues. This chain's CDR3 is CASRAYSGEDTQYF. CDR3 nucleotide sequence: TGTGCCAGCAGAGCCTACTCAGGGGAAGATACGCAGTATTTT.

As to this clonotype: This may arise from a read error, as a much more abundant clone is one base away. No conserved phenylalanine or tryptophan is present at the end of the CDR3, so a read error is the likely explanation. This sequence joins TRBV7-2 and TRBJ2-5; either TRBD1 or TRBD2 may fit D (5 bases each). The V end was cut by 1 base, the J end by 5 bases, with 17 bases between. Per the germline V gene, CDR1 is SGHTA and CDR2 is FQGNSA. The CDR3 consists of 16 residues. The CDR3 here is CASSLGDLMHAETQYV. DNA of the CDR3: TGTGCCAGCAGCTTAGGGGACCTAATGCACGCGGAGACCCAGTACGTC.

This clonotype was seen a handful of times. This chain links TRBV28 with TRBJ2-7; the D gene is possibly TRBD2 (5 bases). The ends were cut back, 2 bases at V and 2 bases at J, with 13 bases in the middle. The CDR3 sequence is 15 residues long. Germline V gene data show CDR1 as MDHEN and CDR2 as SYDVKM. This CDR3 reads CASSLVSGNPYEQYF. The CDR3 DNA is TGTGCCAGCAGTTTAGTCTCGGGAAACCCCTACGAGCAGTACTTC.

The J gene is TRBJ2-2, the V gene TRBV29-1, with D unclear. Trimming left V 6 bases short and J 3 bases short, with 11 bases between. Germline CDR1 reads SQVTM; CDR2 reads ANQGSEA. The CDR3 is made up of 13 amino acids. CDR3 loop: CSVREVDTGELFF. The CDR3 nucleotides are TGCAGCGTGAGAGAAGTCGACACCGGGGAGCTGTTTTTT.

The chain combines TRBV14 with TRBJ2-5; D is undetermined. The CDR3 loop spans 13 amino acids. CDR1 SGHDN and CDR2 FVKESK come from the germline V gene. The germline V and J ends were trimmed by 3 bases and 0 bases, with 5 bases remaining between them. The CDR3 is CASSQRYQETQYF. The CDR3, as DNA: TGTGCCAGCAGCCAGAGGTACCAAGAGACCCAGTACTTC.